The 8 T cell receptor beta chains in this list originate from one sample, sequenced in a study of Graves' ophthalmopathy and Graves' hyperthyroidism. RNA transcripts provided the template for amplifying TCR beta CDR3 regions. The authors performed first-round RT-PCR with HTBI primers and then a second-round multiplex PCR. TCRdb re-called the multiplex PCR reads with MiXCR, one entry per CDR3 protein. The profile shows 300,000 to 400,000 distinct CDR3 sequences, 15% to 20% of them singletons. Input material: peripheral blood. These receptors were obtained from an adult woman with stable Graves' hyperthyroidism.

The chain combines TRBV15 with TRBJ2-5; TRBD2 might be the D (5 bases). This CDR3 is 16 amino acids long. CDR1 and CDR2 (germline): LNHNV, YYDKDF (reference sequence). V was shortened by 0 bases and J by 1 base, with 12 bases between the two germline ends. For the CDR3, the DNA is TGTGCCACCAGCAGAGATATTACCAGCGGCCAAGAGACCCAGTACTTC. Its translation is CATSRDITSGQETQYF.

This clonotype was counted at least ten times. The CDR3 DNA reads TGTGCCAGCAGCTTGGCGGCCAGGGTCGACACTGAAGCTTTCTTT. Translating it yields CASSLAARVDTEAFF. The V and J genes are TRBV5-6 and TRBJ1-1; tentatively, D is TRBD1 (5 bases). Trimming removed 0 bases at V and 3 bases at J, with 12 bases between. CDR3 length: 15 residues. Germline-derived CDR1 and CDR2 are SGHDT and YYEEEE.

DNA of the CDR3: TGTGCCAGCAGCTCATCCAGATACCCGGGACAGGGGCACGAGCAGTACTTC. Residues: CASSSSRYPGQGHEQYF. The chain has TRBV11-1 and TRBJ2-7; 10 bases align to TRBD1. Germline loops: CDR1 SGHAT, CDR2 FQDESV (reference sequence). Unmatched junction bases numbered 14, after V lost 4 bases and J lost 5 bases. The CDR3 extends over 17 amino acids.

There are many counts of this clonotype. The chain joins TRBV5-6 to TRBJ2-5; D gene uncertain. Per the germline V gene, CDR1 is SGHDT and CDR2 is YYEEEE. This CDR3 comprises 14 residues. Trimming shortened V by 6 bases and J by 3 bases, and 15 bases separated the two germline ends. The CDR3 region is CASKSYLVKETQYF. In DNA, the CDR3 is TGTGCCAGCAAGAGCTATTTGGTAAAAGAGACCCAGTACTTC.

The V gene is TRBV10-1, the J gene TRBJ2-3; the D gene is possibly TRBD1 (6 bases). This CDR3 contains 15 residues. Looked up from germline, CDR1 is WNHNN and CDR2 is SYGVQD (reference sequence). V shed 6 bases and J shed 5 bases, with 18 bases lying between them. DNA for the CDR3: TGCGCCAGCAGGGGGGCGCAGGGTCAAGGAGATACGCAGTATTTT. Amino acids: CASRGAQGQGDTQYF.

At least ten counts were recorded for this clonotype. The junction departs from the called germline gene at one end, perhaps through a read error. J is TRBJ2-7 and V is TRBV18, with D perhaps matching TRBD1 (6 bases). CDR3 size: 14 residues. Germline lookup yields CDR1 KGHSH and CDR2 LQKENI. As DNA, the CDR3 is TGTGCCAGCACACCGGCCCAGGGGCCCTACGAGCAGTACTTC. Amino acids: CASTPAQGPYEQYF.

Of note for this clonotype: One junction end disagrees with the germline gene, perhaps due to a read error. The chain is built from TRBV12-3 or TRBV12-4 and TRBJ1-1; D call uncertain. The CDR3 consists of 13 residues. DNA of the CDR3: TGTGCCAGCAGTTTTGTAGGAGCTGGGCCTCCTGCCTTT. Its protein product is CASSFVGAGPPAF.

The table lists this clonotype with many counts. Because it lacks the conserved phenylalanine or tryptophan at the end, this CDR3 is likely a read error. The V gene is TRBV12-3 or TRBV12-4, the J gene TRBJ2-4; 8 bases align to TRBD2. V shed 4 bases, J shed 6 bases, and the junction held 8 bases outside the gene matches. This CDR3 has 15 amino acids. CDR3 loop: CASSYTGTRGNIQYL. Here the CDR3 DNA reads TGTGCCAGCAGTTACACCGGGACTAGGGGAAACATTCAGTACCTC.